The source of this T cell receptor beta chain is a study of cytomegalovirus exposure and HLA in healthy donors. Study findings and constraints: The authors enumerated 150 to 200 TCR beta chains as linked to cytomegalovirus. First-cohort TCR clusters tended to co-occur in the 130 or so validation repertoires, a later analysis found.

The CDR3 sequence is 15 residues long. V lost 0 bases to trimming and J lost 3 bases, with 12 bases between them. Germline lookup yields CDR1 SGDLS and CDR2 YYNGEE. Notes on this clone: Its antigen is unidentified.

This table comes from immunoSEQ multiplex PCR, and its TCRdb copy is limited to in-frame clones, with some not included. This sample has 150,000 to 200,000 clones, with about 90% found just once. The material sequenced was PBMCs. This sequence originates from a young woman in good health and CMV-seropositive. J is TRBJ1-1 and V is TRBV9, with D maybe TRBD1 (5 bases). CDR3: CASSVAVAGDTEAFF. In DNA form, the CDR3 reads TGTGCCAGCAGCGTAGCCGTCGCGGGGGACACTGAAGCTTTCTTT.